The next 25 T cell receptor beta chains were all read from a single sample in a study of cytomegalovirus exposure and HLA in healthy donors. In the PCR, 60 Vbeta and 13 Jbeta primers were used. Generated by immunoSEQ multiplex PCR, the TCRdb table keeps only in-frame clones and is missing some. This table holds 190,000 or so clones, roughly 80% found once. The source material was PBMCs. Receptor source: a woman aged 45-59 years in good health and CMV-seropositive.

This chain connects TRBV7-2 to TRBJ2-3, with 11 bases identical to TRBD2. Germline assignment: CDR1 SGHTA and CDR2 FQGNSA. The CDR3 extends over 16 amino acids. V lost 2 bases, J lost 6 bases, and 7 bases stayed unmatched. Here the CDR3 DNA reads TGTGCCAGCAGCTTAACGGCTACTAGCGGGAGCGATACGCAGTATTTT. It encodes CASSLTATSGSDTQYF.

The gene calls are TRBV10-3 and TRBJ1-1; 7 bases line up with TRBD1. V was pared by 6 bases and J by 2 bases, with 9 bases of the junction left unmatched. The CDR3 is 15 residues long. Germline CDR1 reads ENHRY; CDR2 reads SYGVKD. DNA for the CDR3: TGTGCCATCAGCGAACGACAGGGACCCAACACTGAAGCTTTCTTT. This gives the protein CAISERQGPNTEAFF.

The chain combines TRBV10-3 with TRBJ2-7, with TRBD2 as a possible D gene (5 bases). The CDR3 sequence is 13 residues long. Germline V gives CDR1 ENHRY, CDR2 SYGVKD. Trimming stripped 4 bases from V and 2 bases from J, with 9 bases between. In DNA form, the CDR3 reads TGTGCCATCAGTGGAGGGCGAGCCTACGAGCAGTACTTC. Protein: CAISGGRAYEQYF.

In its sample, this clone was seen once. V gene TRBV5-5 combines with J gene TRBJ2-1, with a weak D call TRBD2 (6 bases). This CDR3 has 13 amino acids. CDR1 and CDR2 (germline): SGHKS, YYEKEE (reference sequence). V dropped 0 bases and J dropped 9 bases, with 10 bases sitting between them. The CDR3 spells CASSLAWTTEQFF. In DNA, the CDR3 is TGTGCCAGCAGCTTGGCGTGGACTACTGAGCAGTTCTTC.

The chain recombines TRBV5-1 with TRBJ2-1, with a tentative D call TRBD2 (6 bases). The length of the CDR3 is 16 residues. The V end was cut by 0 bases, the J end by 4 bases, with 14 bases between. The germline CDR1 and CDR2 sequences are SGHRS and YFSETQ. The CDR3 nucleotides read TGCGCCAGCAGCTTGGGGGGAGGTAGGGCATACAATGAGCAGTTCTTC. Its translation is CASSLGGGRAYNEQFF.

This chain joins TRBV27 and TRBJ2-2, with 8 bases that match TRBD2. From germline, CDR1 is MNHEY and CDR2 SMNVEV (reference sequence). This CDR3 region has 14 residues. J gave up 6 bases and V 5 bases, and 5 bases lay outside the gene matches. CDR3 DNA: TGTGCCAGCAGTATAGGACTAGCCCCCGGGGAGCTGTTTTTT. Its protein product is CASSIGLAPGELFF.

V is TRBV27 and J is TRBJ2-7, with a tentative D call TRBD1 (5 bases). V was pared by 6 bases and J by 0 bases, with 15 bases between. CDR1 is MNHEY and CDR2 is SMNVEV in the germline V gene (reference sequence). The CDR3 is 15 residues long. CDR3 coding DNA: TGTGCCAGCAGAGCGACAGTCTGGGACTCCTACGAGCAGTACTTC. This encodes CASRATVWDSYEQYF.

This clone was counted between two and nine times. The chain is built from TRBV28 and TRBJ2-6, with 7 bases lining up with TRBD1. Losses at the gene ends were 8 bases for V and 1 base for J; bases not matched to a gene: 5. Germline V gene sequence: CDR1 MDHEN, CDR2 SYDVKM. The CDR3 is 15 amino acids. Here the CDR3 reads CASFKGQSGANVLTF. CDR3 sequence (DNA): TGTGCCAGCTTTAAGGGACAGTCTGGGGCCAACGTCCTGACTTTC.

The rearrangement joins TRBV7-6 to TRBJ2-7; 7 bases align to TRBD2. The length of the CDR3 is 14 residues. Germline-derived CDR1 and CDR2 are SGHVS and FNYEAQ. Trimming took 2 bases from V and 5 from J; bases not matched to a gene: 6. The CDR3 protein is CASSLRRESHEQYF. The CDR3 nucleotides read TGTGCCAGCAGCTTACGGCGGGAGTCCCACGAGCAGTACTTC.

The V gene is TRBV9, the J gene TRBJ2-1; 12 bases agree with TRBD2. The junction had 11 bases not matched to a gene; V was cut back by 0 bases and J by 10 bases. This CDR3 is 17 amino acids long. Germline V lookup: CDR1 SGDLS, CDR2 YYNGEE. CDR3 protein: CASSVGRTSGKASEQFF. Here the CDR3 DNA reads TGTGCCAGCAGCGTAGGAAGGACTAGCGGGAAGGCTTCGGAGCAGTTCTTC.

The chain combines TRBV7-9 with TRBJ2-7, with a weak D call TRBD2 (6 bases). Germline lookup yields CDR1 SEHNR and CDR2 FQNEAQ (reference sequence). The V gene lost 5 bases and the J gene lost 3 bases, with 11 bases spanning the gap. The CDR3 spans 13 residues. CDR3 nucleotide sequence: TGTGCCAGCAGCCGGGACTTCGGCTACGAGCAGTACTTC. Translated: CASSRDFGYEQYF.

V and J are TRBV19 and TRBJ2-7; possibly TRBD1 for D (6 bases). The CDR3 is 14 residues long. V was clipped by 4 bases and J by 7 bases, with 17 bases between them. Germline CDR1 is LNHDA and CDR2 is SQIVND (reference sequence). The CDR3 coding sequence is TGTGCCAGTAGTACAGGGGCTGCCTCCTCAGAGCAGTACTTC. Protein sequence: CASSTGAASSEQYF.

The CDR3: CASTISGGRTPEAFF. As DNA, the CDR3 is TGTGCCAGCACCATTAGTGGGGGGAGGACTCCTGAAGCTTTCTTT. This sequence joins TRBV6-1 and TRBJ1-1; TRBD1 might be the D (5 bases). CDR1 is MNHNS and CDR2 is SASEGT in the germline V gene. The CDR3 sequence is 15 residues long. Trimming pared 7 bases from V and 6 bases from J, leaving 21 bases between.

This clone was observed a handful of times. V is TRBV6-5 and J is TRBJ2-5; a weak D match, TRBD2 (5 bases). Deletions cut 6 bases from V and 2 bases from J, with 7 bases between. Germline lookup yields CDR1 MNHEY and CDR2 SVGAGI. This CDR3 is built from 12 residues. Here the CDR3 DNA reads TGTGCCAGCAGCCGGACTCAAGAGACCCAGTACTTC. Its translation: CASSRTQETQYF.

The genes are TRBV27 and TRBJ1-6, with 7 bases that match TRBD1. CDR3 length: 16 amino acids. Looked up from germline, CDR1 is MNHEY and CDR2 is SMNVEV (reference sequence). The ends lost 5 bases at V and 4 bases at J; junction bases unmatched: 8. The CDR3 here is CASSARGRYYNSPLHF. The CDR3 bases are TGTGCCAGCAGTGCCAGGGGGAGATATTATAATTCACCCCTCCACTTT.

The CDR3: CASSPTSGSIYEQYF. The CDR3 DNA is TGTGCCAGCTCACCGACTAGCGGGAGTATATACGAGCAGTACTTC. V and J are TRBV18 and TRBJ2-7, with TRBD2 identical over 12 bases. The germline gives CDR1 KGHSH, CDR2 LQKENI. The CDR3 runs 15 residues. V shed 3 bases and J 4 bases; nucleotides not matched to a gene: 4.

The rearrangement joins TRBV11-2 to TRBJ2-3; the D gene is possibly TRBD2 (7 bases). The V gene's germline CDR1 is SGHAT and CDR2 FQNNGV. The CDR3 runs to 14 residues. Trimming stripped 7 bases from V and 3 bases from J, with 14 bases between. The DNA of the CDR3 is TGTGCCAGCACCTGGGGGGGGCGGACAGATACGCAGTATTTT. Translation gives CASTWGGRTDTQYF.

The V call is TRBV6-5, the J call TRBJ1-2, with 8 bases matching TRBD1. Per germline, CDR1 MNHEY and CDR2 SVGAGI. Trimming at V came to 6 bases and at J to 7 bases, leaving 4 bases not matched to a gene. The CDR3 has 12 residues. The CDR3, as DNA: TGTGCCAGCAGGGACAGGGCCCGTGGCTACACCTTC. Protein: CASRDRARGYTF.

The chain is built from TRBV5-1 and TRBJ1-1, with TRBD1 identical over 8 bases. The CDR3 spans 15 residues. The germline CDR1 and CDR2 sequences are SGHRS and YFSETQ. With V trimmed by 4 bases and J by 0 bases, 5 bases remained unmatched. DNA of the CDR3: TGCGCCAGCAGCACAGGACAGGGCCTGAACACTGAAGCTTTCTTT. This codes for CASSTGQGLNTEAFF. Full variable domain (rest looked up from reference TRBV5-1 and TRBJ1-1): KAGVTQTPRYLIKTRGQQVTLSCSPISGHRSVSWYQQTPGQGLQFLFEYFSETQRNKGNFPGRFSGRQFSNSRSEMNVSTLELGDSALYLCASSTGQGLNTEAFFGQGTRLTVV.

V and J are TRBV5-1 and TRBJ1-2, with a possible D match to TRBD1 (6 bases). Looked up from germline, CDR1 is SGHRS and CDR2 is YFSETQ. The CDR3 is made up of 16 amino acids. V was clipped by 1 base and J by 4 bases, with 17 bases between them. DNA of the CDR3: TGCGCCAGCAGCTTGCCCCGGGGGGGCGCAGGCTATGGCTACACCTTC. Encoded protein: CASSLPRGGAGYGYTF.

This clone showed up just a few times. Sequence at one end of the junction differs from germline and may be a read error. The chain links TRBV6-5 to TRBJ2-7; 11 bases agree with TRBD1. CDR1 and CDR2 from the germline V gene are MNHEY and SVGAGI. The CDR3 is 13 residues long. The CDR3 coding sequence is TGTGCCAGCAGAGCCGGGACAGGGGGGTCTAGTTCGTTC. It translates to CASRAGTGGSSSF.

V is TRBV4-3 and J is TRBJ1-4; D gene unclear. The CDR3 is made up of 15 amino acids. Between the trimmed V and J ends, which lost 1 base and 1 base, there was a span of 7 bases. CDR1 is LGHNA, CDR2 YSLEER, per germline. In DNA form, the CDR3 reads TGCGCCAGCAGCCAAGGGCCGTTAACTAATGAAAAACTGTTTTTT. It specifies CASSQGPLTNEKLFF.

This chain uses TRBV14 with TRBJ1-1; D is uncertain. The CDR3 length is 15 residues. The germline V gene has CDR1 SGHDN and CDR2 FVKESK. Trimming took off 1 base at V and 1 base at J, with 10 bases between the two ends. CDR3 nucleotide sequence: TGTGCCAGCAGCCAAGGGTCCGTCAGGAACACTGAAGCTTTCTTT. It encodes CASSQGSVRNTEAFF.

The chain has TRBV30 and TRBJ2-1, with 9 bases identical to TRBD1. The V gene's germline CDR1 is GTSNPN and CDR2 SVGIG (reference sequence). The V segment lost 2 bases and the J segment 5 bases; nucleotides outside the gene matches: 7. CDR3 length equals 15 residues. The CDR3 here is CAWSRDREANNEQFF. CDR3 bases: TGTGCCTGGAGTCGGGACAGGGAGGCTAACAATGAGCAGTTCTTC.

The CDR3 DNA reads as TGTGCCAGCAGTTTACGGGGCGGGGAGCTGTTTTTT. This sequence encodes CASSLRGGELFF. The chain couples TRBV28 to TRBJ2-2; D is possibly TRBD2 (5 bases). The CDR3 sequence is 12 residues long. Deletions cut 2 bases from V and 7 bases from J, with 5 bases between. CDR1 and CDR2 from the germline V gene are MDHEN and SYDVKM.